This T cell receptor beta chain was sequenced during a study of T cells after posttransplantation cyclophosphamide listed by TCRdb under 2016. Study-level background: Using TRB sequencing, the study followed how the T cell repertoire rebuilt after myeloablative bone marrow transplantation with posttransplantation cyclophosphamide given as GVHD prophylaxis. In 3 patients, up to roughly 3 additional blood samples taken between 2 and 5.2 years after transplant also underwent TRB sequencing, as did pretransplant blood from 4 patients. Public TRB sequences were checked against a database of over 3,500 sequences associated with responses to pathogens, tumor antigens, self-antigens and alloantigens. Blood from all 30 or so PTCy patients who had 1-year posttransplant specimens underwent TRB sequencing. Samples from about 32 PTCy-treated patients and approximately 16 related bone marrow donors of those patients were subjected to antigen receptor sequencing. Because TRA and TRB clonality correlated tightly in fewer than 10 samples, the subsequent TCR analyses were limited to TRB only. Findings and caveats that apply to the study as a whole: Donor-recipient similarity was low at 1-2 months but increased during the first year, and donor CD8+ memory clones often dominated later blood repertoires. Across approximately 41 patients, TRB clonality was highly associated with recipient CMV seropositivity and CMV reactivation, and PTCy diversity was similar to diversity in CNI/methotrexate controls. The TRB repertoires of T cells infiltrating skin or the GI tract showed only limited overlap with the TRB repertoires found in blood.

The treatment or condition label on this specimen signifies: high-dose cyclophosphamide on days +3 and +4 as single-agent GVHD prophylaxis. For conditioning, the PTCy patients got busulfan and fludarabine, then a related or unrelated marrow graft, followed by cyclophosphamide on days +3 and +4. PTCy-treated patients were drawn from a prospective multi-institutional clinical trial. Peripheral blood and bone marrow mononuclear cells were isolated by Ficoll-Hypaque density centrifugation and were cryopreserved. Sorting of CD4+ and CD8+ T cells, including naive and memory subsets, was performed by FACS on a FACSAria II. TRB sequencing used genomic DNA with the immunoSEQ assay at survey resolution or the hsTCRB kit. The study's own analysis went as follows. The immunoSEQ software was used for initial read processing, and the LymphoSeq R package was used for repertoire analyses. Clonality was computed as 1 minus normalized Shannon entropy, and a Gini coefficient was also calculated for each TRB dataset. Phenotypes of unsorted samples were inferred by mapping TRB sequences from sorted subsets of the recipient or donor onto the same recipient's unsorted samples. In TCRdb, the immuneACCESS table is reduced to in-frame sequences with V and J assigned. These tables do not hold every clone; where another copy was compared, an unresolved V gene accounts for under half, and the others remain unexplained. V and J calls and clone size are those listed in that table; D and trimming were worked out from the DNA. In all, the sample holds fewer than 45,000 clones, and around 78% of those were seen once. Around 8.1% of the sample goes to the ten largest clones.

On this clone itself: Its specific antigen is unknown. No base-level quality is on record; no much larger clone is a single base apart.

Sequencing used CD4+ T cells sorted from blood, obtained 1,700 to 2,000 days after a stem cell transplant with posttransplant cyclophosphamide. The receptor comes from a female patient between 40 and 55 years old who received an allogeneic stem cell transplant from a related donor, was CMV-positive, and had no GVHD. Because of the transplant, the T cells may be the graft donor's rather than the patient's own.

The CDR3 region: CASSTGTGGQETQYF. The nucleotide sequence is given as TGTGCCAGCAGCACCGGGACAGGGGGCCAAGAGACCCAGTACTTC. In this chain, TRBV6-1 is recombined with TRBJ2-5; TRBD1 lines up with 11 middle nucleotides. Trimming leaves V shorter by 6 bases and J shorter by 1 base, with the junction holding 4 bases beyond the gene matches. The germline V gene supplies CDR1 MNHNS and CDR2 SASEGT. The CDR3 measures 15 amino acids from cysteine to phenylalanine. Just CDR3 DNA is preserved here, 45 bases in frame from base 1.